The present T cell receptor beta chain was sequenced within a study of blood T cell repertoires in COVID-19. About the study: Sites across the United States, Italy and Spain contributed samples from acute and convalescent COVID-19. The analysed material was cDNA or gDNA that came from T cells, B-cell-depleted T cells, or PBMCs.

Trimming cost V 4 bases and J 5 bases, with 13 bases left between them. The germline V gene has CDR1 SGHDN and CDR2 FVKESK. The CDR3 is 14 amino acids. The repertoire was sequenced with immunoSEQ multiplex PCR; TCRdb's copy has only in-frame clones and lacks some. Altogether 75,000 to 100,000 clones are present, about four fifths being singletons, with the ten largest covering roughly a fifth. Material for sequencing was peripheral blood. This receptor was taken from a human donor in a cohort sampled during active COVID-19. The rearrangement joins TRBV14 to TRBJ2-3, with D unclear. The DNA for the CDR3 is TGTGCCAGCAGCCTGCAAGCAGGTATAGATACGCAGTATTTT. Translated, it gives CASSLQAGIDTQYF. Combining the CDR3 with reference TRBV14 and TRBJ2-3 gives the whole variable domain EAGVTQFPSHSVIEKGQTVTLRCDPISGHDNLYWYRRVMGKEIKFLLHFVKESKQDESGMPNNRFLAERTGGTYSTLKVQPAELEDSGVYFCASSLQAGIDTQYFGPGTRLTVL.